This TCR beta chain was identified during a study of cytomegalovirus exposure and HLA in healthy donors. V lost 5 bases and J lost 4, with 9 bases in between. The length of the CDR3 is 13 residues. Germline V gives CDR1 ENHRY, CDR2 SYGVKD. Broader study findings: What was likely a sequencing artifact was a cluster of highly shared sequence variants.

PCR used 60 Vbeta primers and 13 Jbeta primers. The method was immunoSEQ multiplex PCR; TCRdb's version includes in-frame clones alone and lacks a portion of them. The sample gives 150,000 to 200,000 clones, approximately 77% of which show up once; roughly 2% is in the top ten. This clone occurred a few times. Its antigen is unidentified. This chain connects TRBV10-3 to TRBJ1-5, with D possibly being TRBD1 (6 bases). Sequences were obtained from PBMCs. This receptor was obtained from a man aged 50-60 years in good health and CMV-seropositive. The CDR3 bases are TGTGCCATCAGTATCGGACAGAATCAGCCCCAGCATTTT. Protein: CAISIGQNQPQHF.